The 26 T cell receptor beta chains listed next were all sequenced from one sample in a study of blood T cells in healthy people across ages. PCR was performed a second time for about 6 to 12 cycles using a sample-barcoded 5' primer and a J-beta primer mix. TCRdb passed the 5' RACE reads through MiXCR, listing each CDR3 protein once. The table includes hundreds of thousands of distinct CDR3 sequences, roughly 50% detected once. Material: blood. The receptors were gathered from a man aged 60-69 years in good health.

This chain joins TRBV6-2 or TRBV6-3 and TRBJ1-4; 8 nucleotides align to TRBD1. CDR1 is MNHEY and CDR2 is SVGEGT in the germline V gene. V was pared by 6 bases and J by 6 bases, with 9 bases of the junction left unmatched. CDR3 size: 15 residues. The CDR3 is CASRPPGQVHEKLFF. The CDR3 DNA follows: TGTGCCAGCAGACCTCCGGGACAGGTCCATGAAAAACTGTTTTTT.

V gene TRBV4-2 combines with J gene TRBJ1-2; D might be TRBD1 (5 bases). V gave up 5 bases and J gave up 2 bases, with 12 bases separating them. The CDR3 extends over 14 amino acids. CDR1 is LGHNA, CDR2 YNFKEQ, per germline. The CDR3 loop is CASSTGTANYGYTF. DNA for the CDR3: TGTGCCAGCAGCACCGGGACGGCAAACTATGGCTACACCTTC.

This clonotype was recorded many times. In DNA form, the CDR3 reads TGTGCCAGCAGCTTAGGTCTTGGACAGACCCTGGGAGAGACCCAGTACTTC. Residues: CASSLGLGQTLGETQYF. The V and J genes are TRBV7-6 and TRBJ2-5, with D possibly matching TRBD1 (6 bases). The CDR3 is made up of 17 amino acids. V gave up 1 base and J gave up 4 bases, with 19 bases separating them. CDR1 is SGHVS and CDR2 is FNYEAQ in the germline V gene.

This chain connects TRBV12-3 or TRBV12-4 to TRBJ2-3, with D perhaps TRBD1 (6 bases). This CDR3 has 15 amino acids. The ends were cut back, 6 bases at V and 2 bases at J, with 15 bases in the middle. CDR3 protein: CASSPFQGTTDTQYF. CDR3 DNA sequence: TGTGCCAGCAGCCCTTTTCAGGGGACCACAGATACGCAGTATTTT.

The CDR3 nucleotides read TGTGCCAGCAGTTTCGTGACAGGGGGTTCCTACGAGCAGTACTTC. Its protein product is CASSFVTGGSYEQYF. V gene TRBV12-3 or TRBV12-4 combines with J gene TRBJ2-7, with 9 bases identical to TRBD1. The CDR3 sequence is 15 residues long. V dropped 3 bases and J dropped 1; count of bases not matched to a gene: 4.

This clonotype was seen a single time. V gene TRBV20-1 combines with J gene TRBJ2-1; 7 bases fit TRBD1. The CDR3 spans 18 residues. V was pared by 1 base and J by 8 bases, with 20 bases of the junction left unmatched. Germline values: CDR1 DFQATT, CDR2 SNEGSKA (reference sequence). The CDR3 DNA reads as TGCAGTGCTAGAGTAATCGTGCCCGGGACAGACCCAATCCATGAGCAGTTCTTC. Translated, it gives CSARVIVPGTDPIHEQFF.

This chain uses TRBV20-1 with TRBJ1-6; 7 nucleotides align to TRBD1. This CDR3 contains 13 residues. The V segment lost 6 bases and the J segment 5 bases; nucleotides outside the gene matches: 4. The germline V gene has CDR1 DFQATT and CDR2 SNEGSKA (reference sequence). The CDR3 is CSAVGQNNSPLHF. In DNA form, the CDR3 reads TGCAGTGCCGTGGGACAGAATAATTCACCCCTCCACTTT.

The chain carries TRBV12-3 or TRBV12-4 and TRBJ2-1; D ambiguous. This CDR3 comprises 11 residues. V was trimmed by 5 bases and J by 9 bases, leaving 8 bases between them. The CDR3 loop is CASSTFGEQFF. As DNA, the CDR3 is TGTGCCAGCAGTACCTTCGGTGAGCAGTTCTTC.

Here the CDR3 reads CSAAGTGGDEKLFF. The CDR3 nucleotides are TGCAGTGCTGCAGGGACAGGGGGGGATGAAAAACTGTTTTTT. The rearrangement links TRBV20-1 to TRBJ1-4; 11 nucleotides match TRBD1. Germline V gene data show CDR1 as DFQATT and CDR2 as SNEGSKA (reference sequence). The CDR3 runs to 14 residues. The V gene end was trimmed by 5 bases and the J gene end by 6 bases; junction bases not matched to a gene: 5.

This sequence joins TRBV9 and TRBJ2-1, with D perhaps TRBD1 (6 bases). The CDR3 spans 17 residues. Germline V gene lookup returns CDR1 SGDLS and CDR2 YYNGEE. V was clipped by 0 bases and J by 8 bases, with 21 bases between them. The DNA of the CDR3 is TGTGCCAGCAGCGTAGTGGCCCACAGGGCCGGGAACTATGAGCAGTTCTTC. Amino acids: CASSVVAHRAGNYEQFF.

The chain recombines TRBV20-1 with TRBJ2-3; D unclear. Trimming pared 3 bases from V and 4 bases from J, leaving 8 bases between. The V gene's germline CDR1 is DFQATT and CDR2 SNEGSKA (reference sequence). This CDR3 comprises 12 residues. The CDR3 spells CSASKVSDTQYF. The DNA for the CDR3 is TGCAGTGCTAGTAAAGTGTCAGATACGCAGTATTTT.

The chain combines TRBV2 with TRBJ1-6, with TRBD1 as a possible D gene (6 bases). V dropped 4 bases and J dropped 0 bases, with 10 bases sitting between them. The V gene's germline CDR1 is SNHLY and CDR2 FYNNEI. The CDR3 is made up of 16 amino acids. In DNA, the CDR3 is TGTGCCAGCAGTGGGACAGTCAGCTCCTATAATTCACCCCTCCACTTT. Protein product: CASSGTVSSYNSPLHF.

The V gene is TRBV5-1, the J gene TRBJ2-5; 11 bases agree with TRBD1. Germline V gene lookup returns CDR1 SGHRS and CDR2 YFSETQ. The trim removed 3 bases at V and 1 base at J, leaving 5 bases unmatched. This CDR3 region has 16 residues. The CDR3 nucleotides read TGCGCCAGCAGCTGGGGACAGGGGGTACCCCAAGAGACCCAGTACTTC. Its translation is CASSWGQGVPQETQYF.

V gene TRBV2 combines with J gene TRBJ2-6, with TRBD1 as a possible D gene (5 bases). The CDR3 has 15 amino acids. The germline gives CDR1 SNHLY, CDR2 FYNNEI. V gave up 6 bases and J gave up 0 bases, with 9 bases separating them. CDR3 protein: CASSKGHSGANVLTF. CDR3 DNA sequence: TGTGCCAGCAGCAAGGGGCACTCTGGGGCCAACGTCCTGACTTTC.

The chain carries TRBV6-5 and TRBJ2-1, with TRBD2 identical over 9 bases. This CDR3 contains 16 residues. V lost 0 bases to trimming and J lost 6 bases; unmatched junction nucleotides: 6. Germline V CDR1 and CDR2: MNHEY, SVGAGI. CDR3 region: CASSYSTAGGSNEQFF. CDR3 DNA sequence: TGTGCCAGCAGTTACTCGACAGCGGGGGGTTCCAATGAGCAGTTCTTC.

This clonotype has just one count. V is TRBV2 and J is TRBJ1-4, with D possibly TRBD1 on 6 matching bases. Germline V lookup: CDR1 SNHLY, CDR2 FYNNEI. V was shortened by 4 bases and J by 5 bases, with 11 bases between the two germline ends. The CDR3 covers 14 residues. In nucleotides, the CDR3 is TGTGCCAGCAGTGGGAGGCAGGGGAATGAAAAACTGTTTTTT. It translates to CASSGRQGNEKLFF.

The V and J genes are TRBV7-2 and TRBJ2-1; possibly TRBD1 or TRBD2 for D (5 bases each). This CDR3 has 15 amino acids. The germline gives CDR1 SGHTA, CDR2 FQGNSA. The ends were cut back, 5 bases at V and 8 bases at J, with 19 bases in the middle. CDR3 bases: TGTGCCAGCAGCATTCGCTCCGGGGCCCACTATGAGCAGTTCTTC. Translating it yields CASSIRSGAHYEQFF.

The genes are TRBV5-1 and TRBJ2-5, with D possibly matching TRBD2 (5 bases). Germline V gives CDR1 SGHRS, CDR2 YFSETQ. The V end was cut by 4 bases, the J end by 5 bases, with 15 bases between. The CDR3 has 14 residues. Here the CDR3 DNA reads TGCGCCAGCAGCCCGGCGGGCGGATCCGAGACCCAGTACTTC. Encoded protein: CASSPAGGSETQYF.

This clonotype was seen a handful of times. The chain joins TRBV15 to TRBJ2-1; D is possibly TRBD2 (5 bases). V was cut by 3 bases and J by 7 bases, with 25 bases left in between. The CDR3 is 18 residues long. In germline, CDR1 is LNHNV, CDR2 YYDKDF (reference sequence). CDR3 bases: TGTGCCACCAGCAGGGAAAAATTAGCGCACTTACTAGATAATGAGCAGTTCTTC. Encoded protein: CATSREKLAHLLDNEQFF.

This clonotype has just one count. J is TRBJ2-7 and V is TRBV28; 9 nucleotides line up with TRBD2. The CDR3 length is 16 residues. Germline CDR1 reads MDHEN; CDR2 reads SYDVKM. The V segment lost 6 bases and the J segment 0 bases; nucleotides outside the gene matches: 9. CDR3 protein: CASSRLAGSSSYEQYF. The CDR3 nucleotides are TGTGCCAGCAGCCGGCTAGCGGGGTCGAGCTCCTACGAGCAGTACTTC.

The chain recombines TRBV5-1 with TRBJ2-6, with unresolved D. Looked up from germline, CDR1 is SGHRS and CDR2 is YFSETQ. Trimming took off 3 bases at V and 0 bases at J, with 13 bases between the two ends. CDR3 length: 17 residues. CDR3 region: CASSSNRQASGANVLTF. The CDR3 DNA reads TGCGCCAGCAGCTCGAACCGGCAGGCCTCTGGGGCCAACGTCCTGACTTTC.

V usage is TRBV15 and J usage is TRBJ2-5; no reliable D call. Trimming removed 1 base at V and 0 bases at J, with 6 bases between. The CDR3 is 14 residues long. Germline-derived CDR1 and CDR2 are LNHNV and YYDKDF (reference sequence). The CDR3: CATSRGPNQETQYF. The CDR3 nucleotides are TGTGCCACCAGCAGAGGTCCGAACCAAGAGACCCAGTACTTC. The full variable domain, in which reference TRBV15 and TRBJ2-5 provide the parts outside the CDR3, is DAMVIQNPRYQVTQFGKPVTLSCSQTLNHNVMYWYQQKSSQAPKLLFHYYDKDFNNEADTPDNFQSRRPNTSFCFLDIRSPGLGDTAMYLCATSRGPNQETQYFGPGTRLLVL.

The genes are TRBV24-1 and TRBJ1-2; D may be TRBD1 (5 bases). The length of the CDR3 is 13 residues. The ends were cut back, 6 bases at V and 2 bases at J, with 9 bases in the middle. CDR1 KGHDR and CDR2 SFDVKD come from the germline V gene. Here the CDR3 DNA reads TGTGCCACCAGTAGGACAAACAACTATGGCTACACCTTC. Amino acids: CATSRTNNYGYTF.

This clonotype occurred a few times. The chain uses TRBV29-1 and TRBJ1-2; D gene unclear. There are 13 residues in the CDR3. The germline V and J ends were trimmed by 5 bases and 7 bases, with 17 bases remaining between them. Germline V gene data show CDR1 as SQVTM and CDR2 as ANQGSEA. The CDR3 here is CSVHNPGLGGYTF. CDR3 DNA: TGCAGCGTTCATAACCCAGGCCTGGGTGGCTACACCTTC.

This chain joins TRBV7-2 and TRBJ1-2; D gene ambiguous. Between the trimmed V and J ends, which lost 4 bases and 2 bases, there was a span of 11 bases. The germline CDR1 and CDR2 sequences are SGHTA and FQGNSA. This CDR3 is built from 14 residues. The CDR3 region has the DNA TGTGCCAGCAGCTCCGTCCTGGGGAACTATGGCTACACCTTC. Its translation: CASSSVLGNYGYTF.

The chain has TRBV10-3 and TRBJ2-7, with D perhaps matching TRBD1 (5 bases). The germline V gene encodes CDR1 ENHRY and CDR2 SYGVKD. Trimming removed 3 bases at V and 7 bases at J, with 19 bases between. This CDR3 is built from 15 residues. The CDR3 here is CAISDSSIVDNEQYF. CDR3 bases: TGTGCCATCAGTGACAGTTCCATAGTGGACAATGAGCAGTACTTC.